This T cell receptor beta chain was found in a study of Graves' ophthalmopathy and Graves' hyperthyroidism. The study, taken as a whole, reports: A 13-signature model separated ophthalmopathy from stable hyperthyroidism, reaching less than 90% sensitivity and 81.08% specificity cross-validated. With a specificity of 72.22% and a sensitivity of about 69%, the model predicted ophthalmopathy progression.

The sequenced template was RNA, covering the TCR beta CDR3 region. A first-round RT-PCR used HTBI primers, followed by a second-round multiplex PCR. TCRdb re-called the multiplex PCR reads through MiXCR, storing one row per CDR3 protein. The sample consists of some 750,000 distinct CDR3 sequences, around 40% of them appearing once. Additional autoimmune diseases, uncontrolled infections, pregnancy or lactation disqualified patients. The starting material, around 9.3 ml of fresh peripheral blood, provided the PBMCs. The CDR3 has 16 amino acids. Germline V gene data show CDR1 as SGHTA and CDR2 as FQGNSA. The germline V and J ends were trimmed by 0 bases and 1 base, with 12 bases remaining between them. Points on this clonotype: Its specificity is unknown.

The sample consisted of peripheral blood. The chain has TRBV7-2 and TRBJ1-2; a weak D match, TRBD1 (6 bases). This sequence was found in an adult man with Graves' ophthalmopathy. CDR3: CASSLARGAFNYGYTF. The CDR3 coding sequence is TGTGCCAGCAGCTTAGCCCGGGGGGCCTTTAACTATGGCTACACCTTC.